The entry that follows covers one T cell receptor (beta chain) sequence. There were TCR beta CDR3 regions amplified from RNA transcripts. The HTBI primer set drove a first-round RT-PCR of the TCR CDR3. TCRdb processed the multiplex PCR reads anew with MiXCR; each CDR3 protein has one entry. This table has around 690,000 distinct CDR3 sequences, roughly 20% appearing once. The sample belongs to a study of T cells in Graves' hyperthyroidism and ophthalmopathy. CDR1 MNHNS and CDR2 SASEGT come from the germline V gene. Trimming took 4 bases from V and 4 from J, leaving 19 bases between them. The CDR3 spans 16 residues.

This clonotype was obtained from a man aged 25-45 years with Graves' ophthalmopathy. The material sequenced was blood. The chain carries TRBV6-1 and TRBJ2-5; D gene uncertain. The CDR3 loop reads CASSGGLGGPRETQYF. The DNA of the CDR3 is TGTGCCAGCAGTGGAGGCTTAGGTGGTCCCCGAGAGACCCAGTACTTC.